This T cell receptor beta chain comes out of a study of T cell responses to AZD1222 COVID-19 vaccine. Whole-study findings and limits: Donors skewed white British and female; clonal diversity was possibly underestimated. Just six or seven AZD1222 recipients tested seropositive at baseline.

About this clone itself: Its target is unknown.

J was trimmed by 11 bases and V by 5 bases; bases with no gene match: 11. The CDR3 totals 13 residues. Germline V gene sequence: CDR1 MNHEY, CDR2 SMNVEV (reference sequence). TCRdb's copy holds only in-frame clones and misses some; the assay was immunoSEQ multiplex PCR. The table shows 95,000 to 110,000 clones, with roughly 89% occurring only once. The rearrangement uses TRBV27 and TRBJ1-1, with 7 bases lining up with TRBD1. Sequences were derived from peripheral blood, sampled on day 0 of AZD1222 vaccination. This receptor was identified in an adult in good health. In nucleotides, the CDR3 is TGTGCCAGCAGTGTCACAGGGGCGGGTTGGGCTTTCTTT. Translation: CASSVTGAGWAFF.